This TCR beta chain was identified in a study of cytomegalovirus exposure and HLA in healthy donors. This CDR3 spans 13 amino acids. Germline CDR1 reads MNHEY; CDR2 reads SVGAGI. V lost 5 bases, J lost 9 bases, and 4 bases stayed unmatched. The sample holds one count of this clone. What it binds is unknown. Whole-study results and caveats: Rarity held for most TCR sequences, but there were some public TCRs that occurred in many donors. Subsequent analysis showed first-cohort TCR clusters tending to co-occur in around 110 validation repertoires.

Here immunoSEQ multiplex PCR was the method, and the copy in TCRdb shows in-frame clones only, minus some. Counted here are some 140,000 clones, roughly 90% occurring once; the ten biggest clones make up around 20%. The donors were members of the validation cohort comprising roughly 130 subjects, separate from the approximately 630-subject first cohort. The TCR sequence derives from a man aged 18 to 35 in good health and CMV-seropositive. This chain connects TRBV6-5 to TRBJ1-6; TRBD1 matches at 7 bases. What was sequenced was PBMCs. The CDR3 spells CASSQYRGSPLHF. CDR3 DNA: TGTGCCAGCAGTCAATACAGGGGTTCACCCCTCCACTTT.